These 32 T cell receptor beta chains share one sample of origin, sequenced in a study of post-analysis software for immune sequencing data. Overall study results and limits: Five or six TRBV segments (TRBV5-6, TRBV5-1 and TRBV20-1 among them) occurred more frequently in patients than in controls.

Presence of unique molecular identifiers characterized the TCR beta cDNA libraries. TCRdb analysed the PCR reads with MiXCR anew, one entry per CDR3 protein. This table holds about 820,000 distinct CDR3 sequences, about 50% found once. Antigens of these TCRs are unknown. The sequenced sample was blood. These receptor sequences come from a girl under 18 with multiple sclerosis.

Only a few counts were recorded for this clonotype. The V call is TRBV20-1, the J call TRBJ1-2; perhaps TRBD1 as D (6 bases). The CDR3 spans 14 residues. Germline CDR1 and CDR2: DFQATT and SNEGSKA (reference sequence). V lost 1 base to trimming and J lost 8 bases, with 17 bases between them. The CDR3 bases are TGCAGTGCTAGAGTCGGGACACGGGTTTGGGGCTACACCTTC. It encodes CSARVGTRVWGYTF.

This rearrangement joins TRBV20-1 to TRBJ1-5, with D maybe TRBD1 (6 bases). The CDR3 has 15 residues. V was trimmed by 7 bases and J by 3 bases, leaving 19 bases between them. CDR1 is DFQATT and CDR2 is SNEGSKA in the germline V gene (reference sequence). This CDR3 is CSVGGRAVFNQPQHF. The CDR3 DNA is TGCAGTGTCGGGGGCAGGGCCGTGTTCAATCAGCCCCAGCATTTT.

This clonotype was recorded a few times. The chain employs TRBV2 and TRBJ2-1, with D perhaps matching TRBD2 (5 bases). Germline V gene data show CDR1 as SNHLY and CDR2 as FYNNEI. The CDR3 length is 13 residues. Trimming cost V 7 bases and J 9 bases, with 16 bases left between them. The CDR3 loop reads CASTLGGLSEQFF. CDR3 in DNA: TGTGCCAGCACCCTAGGAGGACTCAGTGAGCAGTTCTTC.

The table lists this clonotype with a few counts. The DNA of the CDR3 is TGCAGTGCACCGGGAGCTCAAGAGACCCAGTACTTC. Its translation is CSAPGAQETQYF. The V call is TRBV20-1, the J call TRBJ2-5; D may be TRBD2 (6 bases). Between the trimmed V and J ends, which lost 6 bases and 2 bases, there was a span of 10 bases. Germline CDR1 is DFQATT and CDR2 is SNEGSKA (reference sequence). This CDR3 has 12 residues.

V is TRBV25-1 and J is TRBJ2-5, with 12 bases lining up with TRBD2. Germline V gene lookup returns CDR1 MGHDK and CDR2 SYGVNS. The CDR3 sequence is 16 residues long. Trimming removed 3 bases from V and 1 base from J; junction bases left unmatched: 3. The CDR3 DNA reads as TGTGCCAGCAGTGACCGACTAGCGGGGGCCCAAGAGACCCAGTACTTC. The encoded protein is CASSDRLAGAQETQYF.

The chain has TRBV12-3 or TRBV12-4 and TRBJ1-4; a possible D gene is TRBD1 (6 bases). V lost 5 bases, J lost 1 base, and 11 bases lay in between. The CDR3 is 15 amino acids. The CDR3 bases are TGTGCCAGCAGTGCCTACAGGGTAACTAATGAAAAACTGTTTTTT. The encoded protein is CASSAYRVTNEKLFF.

This chain links TRBV29-1 with TRBJ2-5; no reliable D call. Germline-derived CDR1 and CDR2 are SQVTM and ANQGSEA. The CDR3 sequence is 13 residues long. Trimming took off 3 bases at V and 5 bases at J, with 13 bases between the two ends. DNA of the CDR3: TGCAGCGTTGAGGCCGTAGCCCGGGAGACCCAGTACTTC. It codes for CSVEAVARETQYF.

J is TRBJ1-2 and V is TRBV10-2, with 8 bases aligning to TRBD1. J was trimmed by 3 bases and V by 1 base; bases with no gene match: 4. Germline CDR1 reads WSHSY; CDR2 reads SAAADI. The CDR3 extends over 15 amino acids. The CDR3 DNA is TGCGCCAGCAGTGAGTTCGGACAGGGAGACTATGGCTACACCTTC. It specifies CASSEFGQGDYGYTF.

The J gene is TRBJ1-6, the V gene TRBV7-9, with 7 bases identical to TRBD1. V was clipped by 5 bases and J by 9 bases; unmatched bases: 16. The germline V gene has CDR1 SEHNR and CDR2 FQNEAQ (reference sequence). This CDR3 region has 17 residues. The CDR3 protein is CASSPLRFGDRSSPLHF. CDR3 sequence (DNA): TGTGCCAGCAGCCCTCTCAGGTTTGGGGACAGAAGTTCACCCCTCCACTTT.

V is TRBV3-1 and J is TRBJ2-5, with TRBD1 identical over 8 bases. Germline values: CDR1 LGHDT, CDR2 YNNKEL (reference sequence). The CDR3 covers 14 residues. J gave up 4 bases and V 3 bases, and 4 bases lay outside the gene matches. The CDR3 nucleotides read TGTGCCAGCAGCCAGGTCCAGGGGGCAGAGACCCAGTACTTC. Residues: CASSQVQGAETQYF.

This clonotype was recorded a few times. The rearrangement joins TRBV6-5 to TRBJ1-2; D is ambiguous. Trimming removed 2 bases at V and 8 bases at J, with 12 bases between. This CDR3 is built from 13 residues. Germline CDR1 reads MNHEY; CDR2 reads SVGAGI. CDR3 nucleotide sequence: TGTGCCAGCAGTTACAGGACGAAGAGGGGCTACACCTTC. It translates to CASSYRTKRGYTF.

This CDR3 is CASSPRRSSNTGELFF. CDR3 coding DNA: TGTGCCAGCAGCCCCAGAAGGAGCTCGAACACCGGGGAGCTGTTTTTT. The chain is built from TRBV3-1 and TRBJ2-2, with unresolved D. The CDR3 has 16 amino acids. Germline V lookup: CDR1 LGHDT, CDR2 YNNKEL (reference sequence). V lost 4 bases and J lost 0, with 12 bases in between. Using reference TRBV3-1 and TRBJ2-2 for the parts outside the CDR3, the full variable domain is DTAVSQTPKYLVTQMGNDKSIKCEQNLGHDTMYWYKQDSKKFLKIMFSYNNKELIINETVPNRFSPKSPDKAHLNLHINSLELGDSAVYFCASSPRRSSNTGELFFGEGSRLTVL.

The chain combines TRBV20-1 with TRBJ2-7, with 10 bases that match TRBD1. Germline CDR1 and CDR2: DFQATT and SNEGSKA (reference sequence). The V gene end was trimmed by 5 bases and the J gene end by 1 base; junction bases not matched to a gene: 5. The CDR3 is made up of 14 amino acids. Written as DNA, the CDR3 is TGCAGTGCTCTGGGGGACAGGGGATCCTACGAGCAGTACTTC. Translated, it gives CSALGDRGSYEQYF.

V gene TRBV10-2 combines with J gene TRBJ2-4, with 7 bases identical to TRBD1. The J call could be wrong; TRBJ2-7 is a better fit for the DNA end. The CDR3 extends over 14 amino acids. Germline loops: CDR1 WSHSY, CDR2 SAAADI. CDR3 sequence (DNA): TGCGCCAGCAACTATGACAGGGAGCGCCACGAGCAGTACTTC. Its translation is CASNYDRERHEQYF.

The gene calls are TRBV7-2 and TRBJ1-2; 8 bases are shared with TRBD1. V trimming: 1 base; J trimming: 4 bases; junction bases outside the gene matches: 11. The germline gives CDR1 SGHTA, CDR2 FQGNSA. The CDR3 is 17 amino acids. The CDR3 loop reads CASSLGTGYEIGYGYTF. Here the CDR3 DNA reads TGTGCCAGCAGCTTAGGGACAGGGTACGAAATCGGCTATGGCTACACCTTC.

This clonotype was counted a few times. J is TRBJ2-1 and V is TRBV7-9; no firm D call. CDR3 size: 14 residues. Germline V gene sequence: CDR1 SEHNR, CDR2 FQNEAQ (reference sequence). Trimming removed 3 bases from V and 0 bases from J, with 6 bases in between. As DNA, the CDR3 is TGTGCCAGCAGCTTGAGGAGCTCCTACAATGAGCAGTTCTTC. Amino acids: CASSLRSSYNEQFF.

This clonotype was detected a few times. The V call is TRBV6-5, the J call TRBJ2-7, with 7 bases that match TRBD2. J was trimmed by 6 bases and V by 5 bases; bases with no gene match: 13. The germline V gene has CDR1 MNHEY and CDR2 SVGAGI. The CDR3 contains 15 residues. The CDR3 reads CASSQTGLLLAEQYF. CDR3 sequence (DNA): TGTGCCAGCAGTCAAACGGGACTATTACTCGCCGAGCAGTACTTC.

This clonotype was observed once. The chain has TRBV25-1 and TRBJ1-2; no clear D. Germline V gene lookup returns CDR1 MGHDK and CDR2 SYGVNS. This CDR3 is built from 13 residues. V dropped 2 bases and J dropped 2 bases, with 6 bases sitting between them. CDR3 sequence (DNA): TGTGCCAGCAGTGAACACCTAAACTATGGCTACACCTTC. It is translated as CASSEHLNYGYTF.

This clonotype has a handful of counts. The V call is TRBV6-1, the J call TRBJ2-6, with D tentatively TRBD1 or TRBD2 (5 bases each). CDR1 and CDR2 (germline): MNHNS, SASEGT. V gave up 5 bases and J gave up 0 bases, with 20 bases separating them. The CDR3 contains 19 residues. The CDR3 spells CASSRLIGDLRSGANVLTF. The CDR3 DNA follows: TGTGCCAGCAGTCGCCTTATTGGGGACCTCCGCTCTGGGGCCAACGTCCTGACTTTC.

This rearrangement joins TRBV12-3 or TRBV12-4 to TRBJ1-1; 7 nucleotides align to TRBD1. The CDR3 runs to 16 residues. The junction had 10 bases not matched to a gene; V was cut back by 5 bases and J by 1 base. CDR3 DNA: TGTGCCAGCAGTCCAGGGTACAGGGGAAGGAACACTGAAGCTTTCTTT. This encodes CASSPGYRGRNTEAFF.

V usage is TRBV3-1 and J usage is TRBJ2-4; 11 bases match TRBD2. The CDR3 spans 13 residues. Germline values: CDR1 LGHDT, CDR2 YNNKEL (reference sequence). The ends lost 4 bases at V and 12 bases at J; junction bases unmatched: 5. CDR3 residues: CASSLRTSGYQYF. The CDR3 DNA is TGTGCCAGCAGCCTACGGACTAGCGGGTATCAGTACTTC.

The chain recombines TRBV30 with TRBJ2-1, with D unclear. CDR1 GTSNPN and CDR2 SVGIG come from the germline V gene (reference sequence). The CDR3 is 11 amino acids. The ends were cut back, 2 bases at V and 5 bases at J, with 4 bases in the middle. In DNA, the CDR3 is TGTGCCTGGAGTCGGAACAATGAGCAGTTCTTC. Encoded protein: CAWSRNNEQFF.

The chain combines TRBV3-1 with TRBJ1-2, with D possibly matching TRBD1 (5 bases). Germline CDR1 reads LGHDT; CDR2 reads YNNKEL (reference sequence). The CDR3 covers 14 residues. Trimming cost V 0 bases and J 6 bases, with 11 bases left between them. This CDR3 reads CASSQDWGNHGYTF. The CDR3 coding sequence is TGTGCCAGCAGCCAAGATTGGGGGAACCATGGCTACACCTTC.

This chain uses TRBV21-1 with TRBJ2-5; the tabulated D call, TRBD1, remains unverified against the DNA. TRBV21-1 is annotated as a pseudogene. This CDR3 has 15 residues. The CDR3 region has the DNA TGTGCCAGCAGCAAGGCGGACAGGGCTGGGGAGACCCAGTACTTC. Translated: CASSKADRAGETQYF.

The rearrangement uses TRBV4-1 and TRBJ2-3; D remains ambiguous. V was cut by 0 bases and J by 2 bases, with 9 bases left in between. The germline CDR1 and CDR2 sequences are MGHRA and YSYEKL. The CDR3 consists of 15 residues. The chain's CDR3 is CASSQDITITDTQYF. CDR3 DNA: TGCGCCAGCAGCCAAGATATTACTATCACAGATACGCAGTATTTT.

The J gene is TRBJ2-1, the V gene TRBV29-1; 9 bases are a match to TRBD2. This CDR3 contains 14 residues. Germline CDR1 is SQVTM and CDR2 is ANQGSEA. The J segment lost 3 bases and the V segment lost 3 bases, leaving 3 bases of the junction unmatched. For the CDR3, the DNA is TGCAGCGTTGAGGCGGGAGGGGGCTACAATGAGCAGTTCTTC. The encoded protein is CSVEAGGGYNEQFF.

With respect to this clonotype: One junction end does not reproduce the germline sequence, and a read error may be involved. The V call is TRBV14, the J call TRBJ1-4; tentatively, D is TRBD1 (6 bases). Per the germline V gene, CDR1 is SGHDN and CDR2 is FVKESK. The CDR3 is made up of 15 amino acids. The CDR3 reads CASSTIGTTNEKLFF. CDR3 sequence (DNA): TGTGCCAGCAGTACCATAGGGACAACAAATGAAAAACTGTTTTTT.

The chain combines TRBV20-1 with TRBJ2-1; 11 bases match TRBD2. Germline assignment: CDR1 DFQATT and CDR2 SNEGSKA (reference sequence). The CDR3 runs 15 residues. The V and J ends lost 6 bases and 1 base, in that order; junction bases with no gene match: 5. The CDR3 loop reads CSAAGLAGSYNEQFF. The CDR3 region has the DNA TGCAGTGCGGCAGGACTAGCGGGTTCCTACAATGAGCAGTTCTTC.

This clonotype was found once. This chain links TRBV7-2 with TRBJ2-1; D remains ambiguous. Trimming stripped 1 base from V and 7 bases from J, with 8 bases between. The CDR3 totals 13 residues. Germline lookup yields CDR1 SGHTA and CDR2 FQGNSA. CDR3 region: CASSLDLQNEQFF. CDR3 DNA: TGTGCCAGCAGCTTAGACCTACAGAATGAGCAGTTCTTC.

The genes are TRBV25-1 and TRBJ2-7; 7 bases are a match to TRBD1. The DNA end lines up better with TRBJ2-5; the J call may be wrong. Germline loops: CDR1 MGHDK, CDR2 SYGVNS. CDR3 length: 14 residues. The CDR3 region is CASNRQGSYETQYF. The CDR3 DNA follows: TGTGCCAGCAACCGACAGGGAAGTTATGAGACCCAGTACTTC.

V and J are TRBV3-1 and TRBJ2-7, with D possibly TRBD1 on 5 matching bases. Germline V gives CDR1 LGHDT, CDR2 YNNKEL (reference sequence). The V end lost 5 bases, the J end lost 2 bases, and 13 bases lay between the germline ends. CDR3 length: 14 residues. The CDR3, as DNA: TGTGCCAGCAGCAAATCGACAGAGCCCTACGAGCAGTACTTC. Translating it yields CASSKSTEPYEQYF.

This clonotype is a singleton in its sample. The rearrangement uses TRBV20-1 and TRBJ2-5; tentatively, D is TRBD1 or TRBD2 (6 bases each). V lost 5 bases and J lost 3, with 19 bases in between. The CDR3 covers 15 residues. Germline CDR1 and CDR2: DFQATT and SNEGSKA (reference sequence). CDR3 bases: TGCAGTGCTTTTGAGGGCAGGGGAGGTAAAGAGACCCAGTACTTC. It translates to CSAFEGRGGKETQYF.